The 5 T cell receptor beta chains below come from one sample, sequenced in a study of blood T cell repertoires in COVID-19. Data came from immunoSEQ multiplex PCR; TCRdb stores just in-frame clones and leaves some out. The sample consists of around 450,000 clones, around 89% of them appearing once. Sequencing input: peripheral blood. Every receptor here comes from a woman aged 25 to 39 with acute or convalescent COVID-19.

This sequence joins TRBV9 and TRBJ2-7, with no clear D. The CDR3 has 15 amino acids. CDR1 and CDR2 from the germline V gene are SGDLS and YYNGEE. V was shortened by 4 bases and J by 0 bases, with 14 bases between the two germline ends. The CDR3 region is CASSPREIFSYEQYF. CDR3 in DNA: TGTGCCAGCAGCCCCCGTGAGATCTTCTCCTACGAGCAGTACTTC.

This clone is a singleton in its sample. The J gene is TRBJ1-1, the V gene TRBV3-1 (or the pseudogene TRBV3-2), with a tentative D call TRBD1 (6 bases). CDR1 and CDR2 from the germline V gene are LGHDT and YNNKEL (reference sequence). Between the trimmed V and J ends, which lost 5 bases and 10 bases, there was a span of 17 bases. The CDR3 loop spans 13 amino acids. CDR3 loop: CASSNQGTLAAFF. The DNA for the CDR3 is TGTGCCAGCAGCAATCAGGGGACCTTGGCAGCTTTCTTT.

CDR3 in amino acids: CASSHGLRRGGSYGYTF. The CDR3 nucleotides are TGTGCCAGCAGCCACGGTTTGCGGAGGGGGGGTAGCTATGGCTACACCTTC. This chain connects TRBV4-2 to TRBJ1-2; perhaps TRBD1 as D (6 bases). This CDR3 is 17 amino acids long. The germline V gene has CDR1 LGHNA and CDR2 YNFKEQ. V lost 3 bases and J 4 bases, leaving 21 bases between the germline ends.

This clone was detected a few times. Possible read error: a much larger clone is one base away. This CDR3 is also generated by other DNA sequences in the sample. The chain couples TRBV5-1 to TRBJ2-7; D is undetermined. With 3 bases removed from V and 3 bases from J, the gap between germline ends came to 4 bases. Germline V gives CDR1 SGHRS, CDR2 YFSETQ. This CDR3 spans 11 amino acids. CDR3 amino acids: CASSSNYEQYF. Written as DNA, the CDR3 is TGCGCCAGCAGCTCCAACTACGAGCAGTACTTC.

The rearrangement joins TRBV5-1 to TRBJ2-7, with D possibly TRBD1 on 6 matching bases. This CDR3 is 15 amino acids long. Germline V gene lookup returns CDR1 SGHRS and CDR2 YFSETQ. V lost 4 bases, J lost 0 bases, and 14 bases lay in between. The CDR3 DNA sequence: TGCGCCAGCAGCACCGGGACACCTAGCTCCTACGAGCAGTACTTC. Amino acid sequence: CASSTGTPSSYEQYF.